These 21 T cell receptor beta chains were all obtained from the same sample, sequenced in a study of radiotherapy plus CTLA-4 blockade in lung cancer. TCRdb's table, derived via immunoSEQ multiplex PCR, lists solely in-frame clones and lacks some. Here the sample spans 45,000 or so clones, around 76% being singletons. This specimen consisted of peripheral blood, obtained from a patient treated with radiotherapy plus ipilimumab. The receptor set was obtained from a human donor with non-small cell lung cancer who had stable disease on radiotherapy plus ipilimumab.

The V and J genes are TRBV6-6 and TRBJ2-5; weak D call: TRBD1 (6 bases). Germline V gives CDR1 MNHNY, CDR2 SVGAGI (reference sequence). The CDR3 sequence is 12 residues long. V dropped 7 bases and J dropped 2 bases, with 8 bases sitting between them. CDR3 sequence: CASTRGQETQYF. DNA of the CDR3: TGTGCCAGCACGAGGGGGCAAGAGACCCAGTACTTC.

DNA for the CDR3: TGTGCCATCAGTGGTGGGACAGTGGGTTACGAGCAGTACTTC. It is translated as CAISGGTVGYEQYF. The V call is TRBV10-3, the J call TRBJ2-7, with 7 bases lining up with TRBD1. The CDR3 is 14 amino acids. Unmatched junction bases numbered 7, after V lost 4 bases and J lost 4 bases. Per germline, CDR1 ENHRY and CDR2 SYGVKD.

The V and J genes are TRBV2 and TRBJ2-2; D ambiguous. Trimming removed 3 bases at V and 0 bases at J, with 8 bases between. Germline CDR1 reads SNHLY; CDR2 reads FYNNEI. The CDR3 extends over 15 amino acids. CDR3 amino acids: CASSEWITNTGELFF. CDR3 DNA: TGTGCCAGCAGTGAGTGGATCACGAACACCGGGGAGCTGTTTTTT. The variable domain in full, completed from reference TRBV2 and TRBJ2-2, reads EPEVTQTPSHQVTQMGQEVILRCVPISNHLYFYWYRQILGQKVEFLVSFYNNEISEKSEIFDDQFSVERPDGSNFTLKIRSTKLEDSAMYFCASSEWITNTGELFFGEGSRLTVL.

The chain joins TRBV30 to TRBJ1-2, with a possible D match to TRBD1 (5 bases). From germline, CDR1 is GTSNPN and CDR2 SVGIG (reference sequence). The V and J ends lost 0 bases and 5 bases respectively, with 13 bases between them. The CDR3 is 14 residues long. The CDR3 region has the DNA TGTGCCTGGAGTGTATTTGGGGGTGTTTATGGCTACACCTTC. This gives the protein CAWSVFGGVYGYTF.

The chain combines TRBV5-4 with TRBJ1-4; 9 bases are shared with TRBD1. Germline V gives CDR1 SGHNT, CDR2 YYREEE (reference sequence). The CDR3 totals 14 residues. The V and J ends lost 0 bases and 12 bases, in that order; junction bases with no gene match: 6. CDR3 DNA: TGTGCCAGCAGCTTGGAACAGGGGGCAACGGAACTGTTTTTT. This sequence encodes CASSLEQGATELFF. The full variable domain, completed using reference TRBV5-4 and TRBJ1-4, is ETGVTQSPTHLIKTRGQQVTLRCSSQSGHNTVSWYQQALGQGPQFIFQYYREEENGRGNFPPRFSGLQFPNYSSELNVNALELDDSALYLCASSLEQGATELFFGSGTQLSVL.

This clone was recorded at least ten times. The gene calls are TRBV6-4 and TRBJ2-2, with no clear D. Trimming removed 0 bases at V and 3 bases at J, with 5 bases between. The CDR3 runs 14 residues. Per germline, CDR1 MRHNA and CDR2 SNTAGT. The CDR3 region has the DNA TGTGCCAGCAGTGACTCGCAAGACACCGGGGAGCTGTTTTTT. It encodes CASSDSQDTGELFF.

The CDR3 loop reads CASSRRNEQFF. The CDR3 nucleotides are TGTGCCAGCAGCCGGAGAAATGAGCAGTTCTTC. The chain employs TRBV27 and TRBJ2-1; no clear D gene. V shed 6 bases and J shed 7 bases, with 7 bases lying between them. CDR1 is MNHEY, CDR2 SMNVEV, per germline (reference sequence). CDR3 size: 11 residues.

This chain connects TRBV6-6 to TRBJ1-5; 7 bases line up with TRBD1. Germline V gene lookup returns CDR1 MNHNY and CDR2 SVGAGI (reference sequence). V shed 4 bases, J shed 5 bases, and the junction held 5 bases outside the gene matches. The CDR3 contains 14 residues. CDR3 in DNA: TGTGCCAGCAGTTCGCAGGGGGTTCATCAGCCCCAGCATTTT. This gives the protein CASSSQGVHQPQHF.

The CDR3 DNA reads TGCGCCAGCAGCTTGTCTGGGGCAGTCCGCACAGATACGCAGTATTTT. It encodes CASSLSGAVRTDTQYF. The chain has TRBV5-1 and TRBJ2-3; TRBD1 is a possible D gene (5 bases). Trimming pared 1 base from V and 1 base from J, leaving 13 bases between. The CDR3 consists of 16 residues. Germline V gives CDR1 SGHRS, CDR2 YFSETQ.

The chain combines TRBV6-1 with TRBJ2-3; D not certain. CDR1 and CDR2 (germline): MNHNS, SASEGT. This CDR3 has 12 amino acids. V dropped 8 bases and J dropped 5 bases, with 11 bases sitting between them. The CDR3 nucleotides are TGTGCCAGCGAACCGGACGGAGATACGCAGTATTTT. Its protein product is CASEPDGDTQYF.

The chain recombines TRBV6-5 with TRBJ2-7; a weak D match, TRBD2 (6 bases). Germline lookup yields CDR1 MNHEY and CDR2 SVGAGI. The CDR3 contains 14 residues. Trimming pared 0 bases from V and 2 bases from J, leaving 8 bases between. The CDR3 protein is CASSYSPGAYEQYF. The CDR3 DNA reads as TGTGCCAGCAGTTACTCTCCGGGGGCCTACGAGCAGTACTTC.

This clone was counted only a few times. The genes are TRBV19 and TRBJ1-1, with TRBD1 matching 7 bases. V was pared by 7 bases and J by 3 bases, with 5 bases of the junction left unmatched. The CDR3 extends over 13 amino acids. CDR1 is LNHDA and CDR2 is SQIVND in the germline V gene (reference sequence). The CDR3 loop reads CASTEQGDTEAFF. The CDR3 region has the DNA TGTGCCAGTACGGAGCAGGGGGACACTGAAGCTTTCTTT.

J is TRBJ2-7 and V is TRBV18; unclear D gene. The germline V gene has CDR1 KGHSH and CDR2 LQKENI. With 3 bases removed from V and 6 bases from J, the gap between germline ends came to 15 bases. This CDR3 has 14 amino acids. The CDR3 here is CASSPQDRKVEQYF. CDR3 in DNA: TGTGCCAGCTCACCTCAAGACCGGAAAGTCGAGCAGTACTTC.

The rearrangement uses TRBV27 and TRBJ1-4; 7 nucleotides line up with TRBD1. With V trimmed by 0 bases and J by 0 bases, 4 bases remained unmatched. CDR1 is MNHEY and CDR2 is SMNVEV in the germline V gene (reference sequence). The CDR3 has 17 residues. CDR3 DNA sequence: TGTGCCAGCAGTTTATCGGACAGGTATGCAACTAATGAAAAACTGTTTTTT. Protein product: CASSLSDRYATNEKLFF.

Turning to this clone: Other DNA sequences within the sample encode an identical CDR3. This chain links TRBV13 with TRBJ1-5; D not resolved. The germline V gene encodes CDR1 PRHDT and CDR2 FYEKMQ (reference sequence). This CDR3 comprises 15 residues. Trimming took 0 bases from V and 1 from J, leaving 7 bases between them. CDR3: CASSLGRGSNQPQHF. The CDR3 DNA reads as TGTGCCAGCAGCTTAGGGCGTGGAAGCAATCAGCCCCAGCATTTT.

A single count supports this clone. This chain uses TRBV7-3 with TRBJ1-1; D is perhaps TRBD1 (5 bases). The CDR3 extends over 15 amino acids. V was trimmed by 4 bases and J by 5 bases, leaving 17 bases between them. The germline V gene encodes CDR1 SGHTA and CDR2 FQGTGA. DNA for the CDR3: TGTGCCAGCAGCTCGCTGCCCGGGGGGAAAACTGAAGCTTTCTTT. Its protein product is CASSSLPGGKTEAFF. Looking up the rest from reference TRBV7-3 and TRBJ1-1 gives the full variable domain: GAGVSQTPSNKVTEKGKYVELRCDPISGHTALYWYRQSLGQGPEFLIYFQGTGAADDSGLPNDRFFAVRPEGSVSTLKIQRTERGDSAVYLCASSSLPGGKTEAFFGQGTRLTVV.

This chain uses TRBV5-1 with TRBJ2-1, with a possible D match to TRBD1 (6 bases). The germline V and J ends were trimmed by 0 bases and 8 bases, with 12 bases remaining between them. CDR1 is SGHRS and CDR2 is YFSETQ in the germline V gene. The CDR3 runs to 14 residues. The chain's CDR3 is CASSLGQATDEQFF. The CDR3 nucleotides read TGCGCCAGCAGCTTGGGACAGGCGACCGATGAGCAGTTCTTC.

This clone was observed a few times. This sequence joins TRBV7-2 and TRBJ1-5; D is unresolved. Germline V CDR1 and CDR2: SGHTA, FQGNSA. Trimming took 2 bases from V and 0 from J, leaving 5 bases between them. The CDR3 totals 14 residues. The CDR3 is CASSLHLSNQPQHF. CDR3 in DNA: TGTGCCAGCAGCTTACATCTTAGCAATCAGCCCCAGCATTTT.

V gene TRBV6-5 combines with J gene TRBJ2-1, with 10 bases aligning to TRBD2. The junction had 8 bases not matched to a gene; V was cut back by 5 bases and J by 7 bases. The CDR3 runs 15 residues. CDR1 is MNHEY, CDR2 SVGAGI, per germline. This CDR3 reads CASSPGLAVVNEQFF. CDR3 in DNA: TGTGCCAGCAGTCCCGGACTAGCGGTGGTTAATGAGCAGTTCTTC.

The chain recombines TRBV6-6 with TRBJ2-6; weak D call: TRBD1 (5 bases). V was shortened by 4 bases and J by 3 bases, with 13 bases between the two germline ends. Germline values: CDR1 MNHNY, CDR2 SVGAGI (reference sequence). The length of the CDR3 is 16 residues. The CDR3 DNA is TGTGCCAGCAGTTCTCAGGGCCACGGTGGGGCCAACGTCCTGACTTTC. Residues: CASSSQGHGGANVLTF.

The chain links TRBV5-6 to TRBJ1-1; D is perhaps TRBD1 (6 bases). Trimming left V 4 bases short and J 0 bases short, with 13 bases between. The length of the CDR3 is 15 residues. Germline lookup yields CDR1 SGHDT and CDR2 YYEEEE. CDR3 in amino acids: CASSPRRGMNTEAFF. CDR3 coding DNA: TGTGCCAGCAGCCCGCGCAGGGGCATGAACACTGAAGCTTTCTTT.